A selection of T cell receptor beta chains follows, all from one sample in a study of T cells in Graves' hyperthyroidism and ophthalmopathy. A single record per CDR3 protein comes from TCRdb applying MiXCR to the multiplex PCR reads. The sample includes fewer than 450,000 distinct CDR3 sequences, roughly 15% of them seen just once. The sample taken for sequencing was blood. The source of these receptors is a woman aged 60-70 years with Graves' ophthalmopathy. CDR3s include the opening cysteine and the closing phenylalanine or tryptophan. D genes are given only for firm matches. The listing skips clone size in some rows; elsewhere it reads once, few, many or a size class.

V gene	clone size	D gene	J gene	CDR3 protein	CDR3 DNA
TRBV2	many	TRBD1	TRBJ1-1	CASSGQGATEAFF	TGTGCCAGCAGTGGACAGGGGGCGACTGAAGCTTTCTTT
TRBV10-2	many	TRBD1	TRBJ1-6	CASRDHGQGNSPLHF	TGCGCCAGCAGGGACCACGGACAGGGAAATTCACCCCTCCACTTT
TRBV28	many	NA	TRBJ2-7	CATNEPREQYF	TGTGCCACCAACGAGCCTCGCGAGCAGTACTTC
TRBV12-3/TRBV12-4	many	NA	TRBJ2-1	CASSSPHGGSYNEQFF	TGTGCCAGCAGTTCCCCCCACGGCGGGTCCTACAATGAGCAGTTCTTC
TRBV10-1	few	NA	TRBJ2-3	CASSEPDPGGEDTQYF	TGCGCCAGCAGTGAGCCGGACCCCGGCGGTGAAGATACGCAGTATTTT
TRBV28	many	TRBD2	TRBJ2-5	CATVAGGRAAETQYF	TGTGCCACCGTCGCTGGCGGGAGGGCCGCAGAGACCCAGTACTTC
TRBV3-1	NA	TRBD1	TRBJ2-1	CASSQGGQGGEQFF	TGTGCCAGCAGCCAAGGTGGACAGGGTGGTGAGCAGTTCTTC
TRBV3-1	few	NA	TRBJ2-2	CASSQVQATGELFF	TGTGCCAGCAGCCAAGTCCAAGCGACCGGGGAGCTGTTTTTT
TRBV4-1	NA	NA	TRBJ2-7	CASSRGGTSGHEQYF	TGCGCCAGCAGCCGAGGGGGTACGAGCGGCCACGAGCAGTACTTC
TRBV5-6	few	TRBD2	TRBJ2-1	CASSRGLAGGDEQFF	TGTGCCAGCAGCCGGGGACTAGCGGGAGGTGATGAGCAGTTCTTC
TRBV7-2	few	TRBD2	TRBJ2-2	CASSGAGRTGELFF	TGTGCCAGCAGCGGAGCGGGGAGGACCGGGGAGCTGTTTTTT
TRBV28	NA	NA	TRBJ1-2	CASSLGLEYGYTF	TGTGCCAGCAGCTTGGGGTTGGAGTATGGCTACACCTTC
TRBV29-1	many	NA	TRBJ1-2	CSVEDVDRTGHSWGYTF	TGCAGCGTTGAAGATGTTGACAGAACAGGACACTCGTGGGGCTACACCTTC
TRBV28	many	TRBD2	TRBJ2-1	CASSFAGTSVYNEQFF	TGTGCCAGCAGTTTTGCGGGGACTAGCGTATACAATGAGCAGTTCTTC
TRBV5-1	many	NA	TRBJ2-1	CASSLNRAQEQFF	TGCGCCAGCAGCTTGAACAGGGCACAAGAGCAGTTCTTC
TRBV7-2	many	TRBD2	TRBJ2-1	CASSLRLSSGLNEQFF	TGTGCCAGCAGCTTACGGTTGTCTAGCGGGCTCAATGAGCAGTTCTTC
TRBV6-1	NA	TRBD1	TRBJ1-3	CASSPSNRGLSGNTIYF	TGTGCCAGCAGTCCTTCAAACAGGGGGCTAAGCGGAAACACCATATATTTT
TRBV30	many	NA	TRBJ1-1	CAWIAGWNTEAFF	TGTGCCTGGATTGCAGGGTGGAACACTGAAGCTTTCTTT
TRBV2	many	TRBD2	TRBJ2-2	CASAHTSGIYTGELFF	TGTGCCAGCGCCCACACTAGCGGGATTTACACCGGGGAGCTGTTTTTT
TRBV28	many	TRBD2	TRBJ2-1	CASSLGLAIQEGFF	TGTGCCAGCAGTTTGGGACTAGCCATCCAAGAGGGGTTCTTC
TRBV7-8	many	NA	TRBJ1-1	CASSRQFTEAFF	TGTGCCAGCAGCCGACAGTTCACTGAAGCTTTCTTT
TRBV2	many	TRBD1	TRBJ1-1	CASTGTGGRTEAFF	TGTGCCAGCACAGGGACAGGGGGACGGACTGAAGCTTTCTTT
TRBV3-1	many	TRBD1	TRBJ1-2	CASSPGQGHGYTF	TGTGCCAGCAGCCCCGGACAGGGCCACGGCTACACCTTC
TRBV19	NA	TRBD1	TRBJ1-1	CASRTLGQAEAFF	TGTGCCAGTAGGACCCTGGGACAGGCGGAAGCTTTCTTT
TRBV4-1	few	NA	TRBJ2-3	CASRKRIAITDTQYF	TGCGCCAGCAGAAAGAGAATAGCCATCACAGATACGCAGTATTTT
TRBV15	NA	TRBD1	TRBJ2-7	CATSIGQGYEQYF	TGTGCCACCAGCATCGGACAGGGCTACGAGCAGTACTTC
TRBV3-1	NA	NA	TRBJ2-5	CASSHPGTGAPGTQYF	TGTGCCAGCAGCCACCCTGGGACGGGAGCTCCCGGGACCCAGTACTTC
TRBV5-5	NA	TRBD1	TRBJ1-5	CASSLDWGQSNQPQHF	TGTGCCAGCAGCTTGGATTGGGGACAGTCAAATCAGCCCCAGCATTTT
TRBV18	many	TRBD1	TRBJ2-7	CASSADRGVEQYF	TGTGCCAGCTCAGCGGACAGGGGAGTCGAGCAGTACTTC
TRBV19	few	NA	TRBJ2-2	CASSVRQAANTGELFF	TGTGCCAGTAGTGTTCGCCAGGCGGCGAACACCGGGGAGCTGTTTTTT
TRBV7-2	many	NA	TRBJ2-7	CASSAQTGGGYEQYF	TGTGCCAGCAGCGCACAAACAGGGGGGGGCTACGAGCAGTACTTC
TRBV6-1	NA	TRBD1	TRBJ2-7	CASTPTGEHEQYF	TGTGCCAGCACTCCAACAGGGGAGCACGAGCAGTACTTC
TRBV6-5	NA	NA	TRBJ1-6	CASSYAPSSPLHF	TGTGCCAGCAGTTATGCCCCGAGTTCACCCCTCCACTTT
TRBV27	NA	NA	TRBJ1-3	CASTRDTIYF	TGTGCCAGCACCCGGGACACCATATATTTT
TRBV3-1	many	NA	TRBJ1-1	CASSQVTGGGANTEAFF	TGTGCCAGCAGCCAAGTCACCGGGGGGGGAGCCAACACTGAAGCTTTCTTT
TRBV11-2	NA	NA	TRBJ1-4	CASSLDGRGGLFF	TGTGCCAGCAGCTTAGACGGCAGGGGTGGACTGTTTTTT
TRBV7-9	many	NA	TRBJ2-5	CASSMTFQETQYF	TGTGCCAGCAGCATGACATTTCAAGAGACCCAGTACTTC